This T cell receptor (beta chain) is drawn from a study of cytomegalovirus exposure and HLA in healthy donors. As for the study in general: Early on, a data release was issued that held roughly 84 million unique TCRs from HLA-typed donors. Whole-study results and caveats: Apparent HLA restriction characterized most CMV-associated TCR beta chains in a later analysis. A later analysis by the authors found several of the most significant clusters apparently linked to common viral pathogens. V segments that were indistinguishable, TRBV6-2 and TRBV6-3 among them, were omitted from analysis.

A word on this clone: Its cognate antigen is unknown.

The CDR3 consists of 16 residues. CDR1 and CDR2 from the germline V gene are MNHEY and SVGAGI. The V and J ends lost 4 bases and 3 bases, in that order; junction bases with no gene match: 11. The PCR contained 60 Vbeta and 13 Jbeta primers. This table comes from immunoSEQ multiplex PCR, and its TCRdb copy is limited to in-frame clones, with some not included. The table includes over 150,000 clones, roughly 77% detected once. This TCR came from a woman between 18 and 30 years old in good health and CMV-seronegative. Sequenced input: PBMCs. The chain couples TRBV6-5 to TRBJ2-7, with TRBD1 identical over 8 bases. As DNA, the CDR3 is TGTGCCAGCAGTTCCCCGAGGACAGGGAGAGTCTACGAGCAGTACTTC. It encodes CASSSPRTGRVYEQYF.